One T cell receptor (beta chain) is described in this entry. Its antigen is still unknown. The CDR3 contains 12 residues. In germline, CDR1 is SGHAT, CDR2 FQNNGV. With 5 bases removed from V and 6 bases from J, the gap between germline ends came to 11 bases. The study ran its PCR with 60 Vbeta and 13 Jbeta primers. Methods used by the authors: A follow-up analysis tallied 65 million to 80 million unique TCR beta chains, some 11 million shared. Some clones are missing from TCRdb's copy, which holds only in-frame ones; the method was immunoSEQ multiplex PCR. That table gives V, J and clone size, and the DNA gave D and trimming. Of some 200,000 clones listed, 85% to 90% are singletons. This sample stems from a study of cytomegalovirus exposure and HLA in healthy donors. The study, taken as a whole, reports: A later analysis showed TCR association rates differing by HLA locus, peaking at DRB1 and lowest at HLA-C.

These donors counted as nominally healthy when sampled, but unrecorded immune exposures were likely. The rearrangement uses TRBV11-2 and TRBJ2-7; D unresolved. The sequence derives from a woman between 18 and 29 years old in good health and CMV-seronegative. Sequenced input: PBMCs. The CDR3, as DNA: TGTGCCAGCAGCCCCCTGTCGGGCGAGCAGTACTTC. This sequence encodes CASSPLSGEQYF.